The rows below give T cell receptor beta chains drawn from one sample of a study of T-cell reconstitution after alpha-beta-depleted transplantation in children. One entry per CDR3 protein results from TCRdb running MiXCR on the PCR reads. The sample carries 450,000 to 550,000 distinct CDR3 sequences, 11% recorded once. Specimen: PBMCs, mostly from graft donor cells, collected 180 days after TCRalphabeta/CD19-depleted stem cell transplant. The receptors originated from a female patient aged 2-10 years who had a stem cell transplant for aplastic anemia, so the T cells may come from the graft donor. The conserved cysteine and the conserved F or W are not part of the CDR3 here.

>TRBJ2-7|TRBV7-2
ASSLAEVEQY
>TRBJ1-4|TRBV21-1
ASSLTGDRGELQTNEKLF
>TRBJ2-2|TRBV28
ASSWGRAPNTGELF
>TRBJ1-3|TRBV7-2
ASSLVGPRTSGNTIY
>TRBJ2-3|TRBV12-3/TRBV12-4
ASSPVAGARTQY
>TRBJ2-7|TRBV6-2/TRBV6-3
ASSRGTGTYEQY
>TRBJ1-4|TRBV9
ASSARRGTNEKLF
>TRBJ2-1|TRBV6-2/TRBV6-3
ASSRQLRRLVNEQF
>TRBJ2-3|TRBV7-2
ASSLGLLAGAEDTQY
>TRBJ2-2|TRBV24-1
ATSDFATNTGELF
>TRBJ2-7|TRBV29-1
SVDKGRAGLAGVEQY
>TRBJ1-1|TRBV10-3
AISPGQGSDTEAF
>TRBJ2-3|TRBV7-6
ASSPRAHPRDTQY
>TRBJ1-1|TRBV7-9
ASSNRDIDTEAF
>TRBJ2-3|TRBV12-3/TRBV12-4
ASSFFTGPPPDTQY
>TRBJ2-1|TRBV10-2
ASSTLISWGPQPYNEQF
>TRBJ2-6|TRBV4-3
ASSQDYRWANVLT
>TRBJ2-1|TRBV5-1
ASSFGGTAVYNEQF
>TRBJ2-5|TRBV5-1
ASSRMDRNPETQY
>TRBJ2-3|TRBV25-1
ASTLGWGTDTQY
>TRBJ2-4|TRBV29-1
SVEAGFKNIQY
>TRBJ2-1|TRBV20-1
SAIGLSLSYNEQF
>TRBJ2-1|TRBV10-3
AIRGLAGPNEQF